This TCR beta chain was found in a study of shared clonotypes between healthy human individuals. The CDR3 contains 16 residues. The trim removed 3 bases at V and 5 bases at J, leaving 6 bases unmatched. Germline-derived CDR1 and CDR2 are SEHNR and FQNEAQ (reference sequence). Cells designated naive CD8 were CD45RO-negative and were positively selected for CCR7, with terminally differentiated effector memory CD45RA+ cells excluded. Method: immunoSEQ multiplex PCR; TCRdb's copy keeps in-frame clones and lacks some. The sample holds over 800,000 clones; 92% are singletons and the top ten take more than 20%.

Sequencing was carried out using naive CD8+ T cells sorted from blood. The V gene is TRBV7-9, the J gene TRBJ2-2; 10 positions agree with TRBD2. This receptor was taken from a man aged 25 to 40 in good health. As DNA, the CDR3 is TGTGCCAGCAGCTTGGGCGCGGGACTAGCGACCGGGGAGCTGTTTTTT. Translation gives CASSLGAGLATGELFF.